The text below deals with one T cell receptor beta chain. This clonotype was counted at least ten times. Its antigen remains undetermined. No per-base quality is available; no much larger clone lies one base away. Ficoll-Paque density gradient centrifugation was used to isolate PBMCs. The data are from a study of T-cell memory formation after mild COVID-19 (dated by TCRdb to 2020 to 2023). Broadly, across the study: TCR sequence clusters from the two donors were found to be largely donor specific. Longitudinal TCRalpha and TCRbeta repertoire sequencing tracked T-cell clones expanding and contracting after mild COVID-19 in a couple of donors. Two young, previously healthy adult volunteers, one female and one male, were included in the cohort. What the study reported, not specific to this receptor: The study covered only a couple of mild cases, and larger cohorts including severe cases with pre-infection samples were considered necessary. From day 15 to 85, contracting clones showed balanced CD4/CD8 phenotypes, whereas a second wave of clones that expanded from day 15 to 37 leaned towards CD4+. SARS-CoV-2 specificity was not confirmed for the second-wave clones peaking on day 37. Some responding clones were found in pre-infection memory, which suggests that pre-existing cross-reactive memory T cells took part in the SARS-CoV-2 response. Contracting CD4+ clones were found mainly in CM and EM memory subsets, while CD8+ clones were enriched in EMRA.

Instrument used: Illumina NovaSeq 6000. cDNA libraries for TCRalpha and TCRbeta were prepared by 5'RACE using constant-segment primers, with sample barcodes and unique molecular identifiers added. RNA was extracted from every sample with Trizol reagent. Amplification of the libraries took two PCR steps, and the second step added a second sample barcode plus Illumina TruSeq adapters. The libraries were sequenced on an Illumina NovaSeq using 2 x 150 bp paired-end reads. Turning to the authors' computational methods: Demultiplexing of reads and collapsing into UMI-guided consensus sequences were performed with migec v1.2.7. With mixcr v2.1.11, UMI consensuses were aligned to TRA and TRB V and J templates and assembled into clonotypes. Clonotypes were classified as expanded or contracted when called significant by both edgeR and NoisET, with noise models trained on biological replicates. For edgeR calls, a false discovery rate-adjusted p below 0.01 and a log2 fold-change threshold of 1 were applied. PCA with hierarchical clustering of max-normalized trajectories of the 1000 most abundant clonotypes was used as exploratory dynamics analysis. Separately sequenced CD4+ and CD8+ repertoires were used to assign the CD4 or CD8 phenotype of responding clones. TCRdb cleaned the public reads at Q25 with fastp, built clones with MiXCR and kept in-frame beta chains. Entries that share a CDR3 protein sequence are merged under the most common genes and DNA. TCRdb assigned the V and J calls; the authors' analysis was not used. This sample gives 200,000 or so distinct CDR3 sequences in total; approximately 16% of them show up just once. The ten largest clones take up around 2% of the sample.

The CDR3 runs 12 residues from the cysteine to the phenylalanine. Only CDR3 DNA remains: 36 bases, in frame from the first base. The germline V gene yields WSHSY for CDR1 and SAAADI for CDR2. V is clipped by 4 bases and J by 5 bases, and the sequence between their germline boundaries is 7 bases long. Recombination connected TRBV10-2 to TRBJ2-3, with no reliable assignment of the D segment. Sequenced: PBMCs or a T cell subset sorted from them (not recorded which). This sequence was found in an adult woman who had mild COVID-19 (a few samples of this study predate the infection). The sample titles of this study are shuffled in the database, so cell type and time point are left out; the donor was told from shared clones. The CDR3 region has the sequence CASSVKVDTQYF. The DNA sequence reads TGCGCCAGCAGTGTAAAGGTAGATACGCAGTATTTT.